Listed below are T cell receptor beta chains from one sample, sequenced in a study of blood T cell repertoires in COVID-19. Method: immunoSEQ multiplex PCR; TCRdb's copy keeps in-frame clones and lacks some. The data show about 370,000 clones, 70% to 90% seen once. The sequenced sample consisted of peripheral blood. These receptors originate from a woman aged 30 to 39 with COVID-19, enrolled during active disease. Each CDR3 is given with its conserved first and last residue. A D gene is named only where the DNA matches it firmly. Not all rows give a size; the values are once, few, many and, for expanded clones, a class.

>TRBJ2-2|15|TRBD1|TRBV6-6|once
CASSRRTGGTGELFF
TGTGCCAGCAGTCGCCGGACAGGGGGCACCGGGGAGCTGTTTTTT
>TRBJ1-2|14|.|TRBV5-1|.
CASSLATGSYGYTF
TGCGCCAGCAGTCTTGCGACCGGGAGCTATGGCTACACCTTC
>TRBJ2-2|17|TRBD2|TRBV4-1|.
CASSPYGLAGRTGELFF
TGCGCCAGCAGCCCTTATGGACTAGCGGGACGTACCGGGGAGCTGTTTTTT
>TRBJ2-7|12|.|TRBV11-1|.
CASSTPGYEQYF
TGTGCCAGCAGCACACCGGGCTACGAGCAGTACTTC
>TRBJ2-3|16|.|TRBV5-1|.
CASSLERGGSTDTQYF
TGCGCCAGCAGCTTGGAAAGGGGGGGCAGCACAGATACGCAGTATTTT
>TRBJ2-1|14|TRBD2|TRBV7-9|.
CASVRLAGVYEQFF
TGTGCCAGTGTCCGGCTAGCGGGAGTATATGAGCAGTTCTTC
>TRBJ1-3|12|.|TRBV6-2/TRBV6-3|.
CASGSGGNTIYF
TGTGCCAGCGGTTCCGGTGGAAACACCATATATTTT
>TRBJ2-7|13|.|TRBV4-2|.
CASSQESTYEQYF
TGTGCCAGCAGCCAAGAGAGCACCTACGAGCAGTACTTC
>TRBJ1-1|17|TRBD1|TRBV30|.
CAWSVRQGFFRRTEAFF
TGTGCCTGGAGTGTACGACAGGGATTTTTCCGCCGCACTGAAGCTTTCTTT
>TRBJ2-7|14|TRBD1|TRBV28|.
CASRGTGPSYEQYF
TGTGCCAGCAGGGGGACAGGTCCCTCCTACGAGCAGTACTTC
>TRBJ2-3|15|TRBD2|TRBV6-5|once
CASSYGPGGADTQYF
TGTGCCAGCAGTTACGGGCCTGGGGGGGCAGATACGCAGTATTTT
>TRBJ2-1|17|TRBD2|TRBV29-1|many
CSVAGLAGGGTYNEQFF
TGCAGCGTCGCGGGACTAGCGGGAGGTGGGACCTACAATGAGCAGTTCTTC
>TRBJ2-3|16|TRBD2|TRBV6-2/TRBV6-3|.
CASSKGTSGAPDTQYF
TGTGCCAGCAGTAAGGGGACTAGCGGGGCCCCAGATACGCAGTATTTT
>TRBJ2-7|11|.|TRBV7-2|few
CASSLVGGLYF
TGTGCCAGCAGCTTAGTGGGGGGTCTGTACTTC
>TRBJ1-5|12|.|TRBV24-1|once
CATSDYGRPQHF
TGTGCCACCAGTGATTACGGGAGGCCCCAGCATTTT
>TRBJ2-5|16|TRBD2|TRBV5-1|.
CASSLAIGGSQETQYF
TGCGCCAGCAGCTTGGCCATCGGGGGGAGCCAAGAGACCCAGTACTTC
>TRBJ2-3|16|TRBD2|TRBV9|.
CASSGLAGVGTDTQYF
TGTGCCAGCAGCGGACTAGCGGGGGTTGGCACAGATACGCAGTATTTT
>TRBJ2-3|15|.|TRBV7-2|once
CASSFDYTGTDTQYF
TGTGCCAGCAGCTTCGACTACACAGGCACAGATACGCAGTATTTT
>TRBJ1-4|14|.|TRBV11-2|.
CASSLLGEQTTLFF
TGTGCCAGCAGCTTGTTGGGTGAACAGACGACACTGTTTTTT
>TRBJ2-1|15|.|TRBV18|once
CASSPTIDRGNEQFF
TGTGCCAGCTCACCGACCATAGATCGGGGGAATGAGCAGTTCTTC
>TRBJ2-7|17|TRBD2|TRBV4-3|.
CASSPAPWGGRAYEQYF
TGCGCCAGCAGCCCTGCTCCCTGGGGGGGACGGGCTTACGAGCAGTACTTC
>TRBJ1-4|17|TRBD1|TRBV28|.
CASSSGTGARLREKLFF
TGTGCCAGCAGTTCCGGGACAGGGGCTCGCTTACGGGAAAAACTGTTTTTT
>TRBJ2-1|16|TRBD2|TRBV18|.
CASSHPSTSGYNEQFF
TGTGCCAGCTCCCACCCGAGTACTAGCGGGTACAATGAGCAGTTCTTC
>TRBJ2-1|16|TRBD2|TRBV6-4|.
CASSGTSGGAGNEQFF
TGTGCCAGCAGTGGGACTAGCGGGGGGGCCGGCAATGAGCAGTTCTTC
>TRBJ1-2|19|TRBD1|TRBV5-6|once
CASSLGGGQGVITPHGYTF
TGTGCCAGCAGCTTGGGGGGGGGACAGGGCGTGATAACCCCCCATGGCTACACCTTC
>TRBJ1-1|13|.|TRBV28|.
CASSLTPGTEAFF
TGTGCCAGCAGTTTGACCCCAGGCACTGAAGCTTTCTTT
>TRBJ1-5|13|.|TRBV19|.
CASSIVVRQPQHF
TGTGCCAGTAGTATAGTAGTACGGCAGCCCCAGCATTTT
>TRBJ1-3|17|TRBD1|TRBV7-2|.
CASSLSDRGGGGNTIYF
TGTGCCAGCAGCTTGTCGGACAGGGGTGGAGGTGGAAACACCATATATTTT
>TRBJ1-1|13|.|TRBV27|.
CASRNTDSLEAFF
TGTGCCAGCAGAAACACTGACAGCCTAGAAGCTTTCTTT
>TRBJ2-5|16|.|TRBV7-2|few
CASSLLGGRVEETQYF
TGTGCCAGCAGCCTGCTCGGGGGGCGCGTCGAGGAGACCCAGTACTTC
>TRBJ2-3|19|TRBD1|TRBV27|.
CASKMDRGRPDTSTDTQYF
TGTGCCAGCAAGATGGACAGGGGGCGCCCAGATACTAGCACAGATACGCAGTATTTT
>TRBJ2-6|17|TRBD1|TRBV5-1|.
CASSEGQVPSGANVLTF
TGCGCCAGCAGCGAGGGACAGGTCCCCTCTGGGGCCAACGTCCTGACTTTC
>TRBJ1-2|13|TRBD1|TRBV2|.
CASSEGQNNGYTF
TGTGCCAGCAGTGAGGGACAGAACAATGGCTACACCTTC
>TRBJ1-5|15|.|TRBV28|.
CATHLTSAGNQPQHF
TGTGCCACCCACCTTACGTCAGCGGGCAATCAGCCCCAGCATTTT
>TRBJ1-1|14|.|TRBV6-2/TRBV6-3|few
CASSYSFGSSEAFF
TGTGCCAGCAGTTACTCGTTTGGGAGCTCTGAAGCTTTCTTT
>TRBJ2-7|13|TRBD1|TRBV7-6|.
CASSLLIGTERYF
TGTGCCAGCAGCTTACTGATAGGGACAGAGAGGTACTTC
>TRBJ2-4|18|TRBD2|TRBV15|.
CATSRDVPGGARENIQYF
TGTGCCACCAGCAGAGATGTCCCGGGGGGGGCTCGGGAGAACATTCAGTACTTC
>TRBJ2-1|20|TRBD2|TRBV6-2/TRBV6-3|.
CASSYSSSGVLSPIYNEQFF
TGTGCCAGCAGTTACTCGTCTAGCGGGGTCCTATCCCCTATCTACAATGAGCAGTTCTTC
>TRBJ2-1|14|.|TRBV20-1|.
CSASMNVGAVEQFF
TGCAGTGCTAGTATGAATGTGGGGGCGGTTGAGCAGTTCTTC
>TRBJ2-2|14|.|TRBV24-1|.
CATARGVPTGELFF
TGTGCCACCGCGCGAGGAGTACCCACCGGGGAGCTGTTTTTT
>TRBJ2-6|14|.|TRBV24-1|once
CATSPGSGANVLTF
TGTGCCACCAGTCCCGGCTCTGGGGCCAACGTCCTGACTTTC
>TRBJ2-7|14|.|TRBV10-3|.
CAISGRTTGHEQYF
TGTGCCATCAGTGGGAGAACGACAGGCCACGAGCAGTACTTC
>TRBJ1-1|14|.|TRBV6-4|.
CASSPGASTAEAFF
TGTGCCAGCAGTCCGGGAGCCTCGACCGCTGAAGCTTTCTTT
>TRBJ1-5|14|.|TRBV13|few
CASSLGQDNQPQHF
TGTGCCAGCAGCTTAGGTCAGGACAATCAGCCCCAGCATTTT
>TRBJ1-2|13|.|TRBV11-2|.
CASSGDREYGYTF
TGTGCCAGCAGCGGCGACAGAGAATATGGCTACACCTTC
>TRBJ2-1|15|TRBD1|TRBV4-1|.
CASSWTGVPYNEQFF
TGCGCCAGCAGCTGGACAGGGGTCCCCTACAATGAGCAGTTCTTC
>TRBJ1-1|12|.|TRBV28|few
CASSQGFTEAFF
TGTGCCAGCAGTCAGGGGTTCACTGAAGCTTTCTTT
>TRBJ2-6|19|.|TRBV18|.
CASSPVGGGFPSGANVLTF
TGTGCCAGCTCACCGGTCGGTGGGGGGTTCCCTTCTGGGGCCAACGTCCTGACTTTC
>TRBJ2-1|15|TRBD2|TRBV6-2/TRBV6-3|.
CASSTGLAGGNEQFF
TGTGCCAGCAGCACGGGACTAGCGGGGGGCAATGAGCAGTTCTTC
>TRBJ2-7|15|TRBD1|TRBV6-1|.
CASSEGIWTGYEQYF
TGTGCCAGCAGTGAAGGTATATGGACAGGCTACGAGCAGTACTTC
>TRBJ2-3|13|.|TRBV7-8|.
CASSYGPEGTQYF
TGTGCCAGCAGCTACGGACCGGAGGGTACGCAGTATTTT
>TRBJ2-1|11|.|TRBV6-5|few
CASRRGFEQFF
TGTGCCAGCAGACGGGGGTTTGAGCAGTTCTTC